These 26 T cell receptor beta chains originate from one sample sequenced in a study of blood T cell repertoires in COVID-19. Sequenced by immunoSEQ multiplex PCR; TCRdb stores in-frame clones only, minus some. The repertoire holds fewer than 400,000 clones, with about nine tenths as singletons. The sequenced sample was PBMCs or T cells enriched from blood (not recorded which). The receptors here all came from a man between 60 and 75 years old who had recovered from COVID-19.

V is TRBV7-3 and J is TRBJ2-1; D is unresolved. This CDR3 region has 15 residues. Trimming removed 5 bases from V and 0 bases from J, with 11 bases in between. Germline V gene lookup returns CDR1 SGHTA and CDR2 FQGTGA. CDR3 protein: CASSPPGFSYNEQFF. CDR3 nucleotides: TGTGCCAGCAGCCCACCCGGGTTCTCCTACAATGAGCAGTTCTTC.

The chain combines TRBV19 with TRBJ1-1; 8 nucleotides line up with TRBD1. The CDR3 loop spans 17 amino acids. CDR1 is LNHDA and CDR2 is SQIVND in the germline V gene (reference sequence). V gave up 8 bases and J gave up 0 bases; unmatched junction bases: 14. The CDR3 region has the DNA TGTGCCAGTGTAATGAGATCAGGGGGCCGGTTGAACACTGAAGCTTTCTTT. Translated: CASVMRSGGRLNTEAFF.

This rearrangement joins TRBV7-6 to TRBJ1-5, with D perhaps TRBD1 (6 bases). The CDR3 length is 16 residues. The V gene lost 1 base and the J gene lost 4 bases, with 14 bases spanning the gap. CDR1 is SGHVS, CDR2 FNYEAQ, per germline. In DNA, the CDR3 is TGTGCCAGCAGCTTAGAGGGCGGGGGGGCTAATCAGCCCCAGCATTTT. Translation: CASSLEGGGANQPQHF.

V and J are TRBV9 and TRBJ1-3, with D tentatively TRBD1 (6 bases). Trimming took off 0 bases at V and 0 bases at J, with 13 bases between the two ends. The CDR3 loop spans 17 amino acids. Germline CDR1 is SGDLS and CDR2 is YYNGEE. CDR3 residues: CASSVVQGTSSGNTIYF. Here the CDR3 DNA reads TGTGCCAGCAGCGTAGTTCAGGGGACCAGCTCTGGAAACACCATATATTTT. The entire variable domain, with the rest obtained from reference TRBV9 and TRBJ1-3, is as follows: DSGVTQTPKHLITATGQRVTLRCSPRSGDLSVYWYQQSLDQGLQFLIQYYNGEERAKGNILERFSAQQFPDLHSELNLSSLELGDSALYFCASSVVQGTSSGNTIYFGEGSWLTVV.

This chain links TRBV2 with TRBJ1-1, with a possible D match to TRBD1 (6 bases). CDR3 length: 15 residues. V dropped 6 bases and J dropped 4 bases, with 18 bases sitting between them. CDR1 is SNHLY, CDR2 FYNNEI, per germline. This CDR3 reads CASSAPGHIPTEAFF. The CDR3 nucleotides are TGTGCCAGCAGCGCTCCGGGACACATTCCCACTGAAGCTTTCTTT.

The chain uses TRBV18 and TRBJ1-4, with TRBD1 as a possible D gene (6 bases). Germline CDR1 KGHSH, CDR2 LQKENI. The CDR3 loop spans 15 amino acids. V was cut by 1 base and J by 6 bases, with 12 bases left in between. The DNA of the CDR3 is TGTGCCAGCTCACCACAGGCAGGGGTGGATGAAAAACTGTTTTTT. It translates to CASSPQAGVDEKLFF.

The V gene is TRBV6-2 or TRBV6-3, the J gene TRBJ1-1, with D possibly TRBD1 on 6 matching bases. CDR3 length: 14 residues. Germline-derived CDR1 and CDR2 are MNHEY and SVGEGT. Trimming shortened V by 0 bases and J by 6 bases, and 11 bases separated the two germline ends. The CDR3 here is CASSYSTGLAEAFF. The CDR3 DNA is TGTGCCAGCAGTTACTCCACAGGGTTAGCTGAAGCTTTCTTT.

The rearrangement links TRBV15 to TRBJ2-1, with 9 bases lining up with TRBD2. The CDR3 length is 18 residues. The trim removed 4 bases at V and 9 bases at J, leaving 19 bases unmatched. Germline CDR1 and CDR2: LNHNV and YYDKDF (reference sequence). CDR3 residues: CATSKVGGASGVQSEQFF. The CDR3 DNA follows: TGTGCCACCAGCAAGGTCGGGGGGGCTAGCGGGGTCCAGAGTGAGCAGTTCTTC.

The V gene is TRBV6-4, the J gene TRBJ2-6; D is uncertain. This CDR3 is 16 amino acids long. CDR1 MRHNA and CDR2 SNTAGT come from the germline V gene. Deletions cut 0 bases from V and 0 bases from J, with 6 bases between. The CDR3 nucleotides read TGTGCCAGCAGTGACTCGGCAGTCTCTGGGGCCAACGTCCTGACTTTC. It translates to CASSDSAVSGANVLTF.

This clone was detected once. The chain has TRBV28 and TRBJ2-7, with D possibly being TRBD1 (6 bases). Deletions cut 7 bases from V and 4 bases from J, with 17 bases between. This CDR3 has 14 residues. Germline lookup yields CDR1 MDHEN and CDR2 SYDVKM. As DNA, the CDR3 is TGTGCCAGCACAACCCTTGGGACAAGGTACGAGCAGTACTTC. This sequence encodes CASTTLGTRYEQYF. The variable domain in full, completed from reference TRBV28 and TRBJ2-7, reads DVKVTQSSRYLVKRTGEKVFLECVQDMDHENMFWYRQDPGLGLRLIYFSYDVKMKEKGDIPEGYSVSREKKERFSLILESASTNQTSMYLCASTTLGTRYEQYFGPGTRLTVT.

The chain carries TRBV6-5 and TRBJ2-1; 7 bases map to TRBD1. CDR1 and CDR2 (germline): MNHEY, SVGAGI. The V gene end was trimmed by 6 bases and the J gene end by 2 bases; junction bases not matched to a gene: 4. The CDR3 sequence is 14 residues long. This CDR3 is CASRIGQAYNEQFF. Written as DNA, the CDR3 is TGTGCCAGCAGAATAGGACAGGCCTACAATGAGCAGTTCTTC.

V and J are TRBV5-5 and TRBJ1-5; D possibly corresponds to TRBD1 (5 bases). This CDR3 has 17 residues. Between the trimmed V and J ends, which lost 1 base and 1 base, there was a span of 15 bases. Germline lookup yields CDR1 SGHKS and CDR2 YYEKEE (reference sequence). The CDR3 nucleotides are TGTGCCAGCAGCTTGAACGTCAGGGTAAAGAGCAATCAGCCCCAGCATTTT. This encodes CASSLNVRVKSNQPQHF.

CDR3 loop: CASRGQASGANVLTF. CDR3 bases: TGTGCCAGCAGGGGACAGGCGTCTGGGGCCAACGTCCTGACTTTC. V and J are TRBV28 and TRBJ2-6; TRBD1 matches 8 bases. Germline-derived CDR1 and CDR2 are MDHEN and SYDVKM. Losses at the gene ends were 6 bases for V and 1 base for J; bases not matched to a gene: 2. There are 15 residues in the CDR3. The entire variable domain, with the rest obtained from reference TRBV28 and TRBJ2-6, is as follows: DVKVTQSSRYLVKRTGEKVFLECVQDMDHENMFWYRQDPGLGLRLIYFSYDVKMKEKGDIPEGYSVSREKKERFSLILESASTNQTSMYLCASRGQASGANVLTFGAGSRLTVL.

The chain is built from TRBV9 and TRBJ2-1, with D unclear. V gave up 2 bases and J gave up 1 base, with 13 bases separating them. The CDR3 spans 16 residues. The germline CDR1 and CDR2 sequences are SGDLS and YYNGEE. The CDR3 is CASSVFSGGSYNEQFF. CDR3 nucleotides: TGTGCCAGCAGCGTCTTCTCTGGCGGATCCTACAATGAGCAGTTCTTC.

CDR3 region: CASSGLAGAGDEQFF. In DNA, the CDR3 is TGTGCCAGCAGTGGCCTAGCGGGAGCTGGGGATGAGCAGTTCTTC. The chain links TRBV2 to TRBJ2-1; 10 nucleotides align to TRBD2. The CDR3 is made up of 15 amino acids. The V segment lost 4 bases and the J segment 8 bases; nucleotides outside the gene matches: 8. Germline-derived CDR1 and CDR2 are SNHLY and FYNNEI. Full variable domain (missing parts from reference TRBV2 and TRBJ2-1): EPEVTQTPSHQVTQMGQEVILRCVPISNHLYFYWYRQILGQKVEFLVSFYNNEISEKSEIFDDQFSVERPDGSNFTLKIRSTKLEDSAMYFCASSGLAGAGDEQFFGPGTRLTVL.

The J gene is TRBJ2-5, the V gene TRBV5-1; TRBD2 matches at 11 bases. Germline V gene data show CDR1 as SGHRS and CDR2 as YFSETQ. Losses at the gene ends were 2 bases for V and 5 bases for J; bases not matched to a gene: 5. The CDR3 is 15 amino acids. This chain's CDR3 is CASSFTGTSGETQYF. The CDR3 DNA reads TGCGCCAGCAGCTTCACCGGGACTAGCGGTGAGACCCAGTACTTC.

The rearrangement uses TRBV4-2 and TRBJ2-2; 7 bases line up with TRBD2. Germline assignment: CDR1 LGHNA and CDR2 YNFKEQ. The CDR3 consists of 16 residues. Losses at the gene ends were 1 base for V and 3 bases for J; bases not matched to a gene: 5. For the CDR3, the DNA is TGTGCCAGCAGCCAAGTAGGGGCGGGAGACACCGGGGAGCTGTTTTTT. Translating gives CASSQVGAGDTGELFF.

The chain uses TRBV5-1 and TRBJ2-1; weak D call: TRBD1 (5 bases). The V end was cut by 7 bases, the J end by 5 bases, with 13 bases between. This CDR3 contains 13 residues. Per the germline V gene, CDR1 is SGHRS and CDR2 is YFSETQ. The CDR3 is CASSQGDNNEQFF. The CDR3 DNA sequence: TGCGCCAGCTCCCAAGGGGATAACAATGAGCAGTTCTTC.

This chain uses TRBV6-5 with TRBJ1-2, with TRBD1 as a possible D gene (5 bases). V was cut by 6 bases and J by 0 bases, with 11 bases left in between. This CDR3 contains 14 residues. The germline V gene encodes CDR1 MNHEY and CDR2 SVGAGI. The CDR3 here is CASRPGGSNYGYTF. DNA for the CDR3: TGTGCCAGCAGGCCGGGGGGTTCTAACTATGGCTACACCTTC.

Regarding this clone: Within the sample, other DNA sequences also encode this same CDR3. The rearrangement joins TRBV3-1 (or the pseudogene TRBV3-2) to TRBJ2-5; D is unresolved. Germline V gene sequence: CDR1 LGHDT, CDR2 YNNKEL (reference sequence). The CDR3 loop spans 13 amino acids. V lost 3 bases and J 2 bases, leaving 7 bases between the germline ends. The chain's CDR3 is CASSQQVQETQYF. The CDR3 DNA sequence: TGTGCCAGCAGCCAGCAGGTACAAGAGACCCAGTACTTC.

The chain has TRBV5-1 and TRBJ1-2; no reliable D call. Germline V lookup: CDR1 SGHRS, CDR2 YFSETQ. Deletions cut 1 base from V and 5 bases from J, with 15 bases between. CDR3 length equals 15 residues. The CDR3 sequence: CASSLSGEGRYGYTF. In DNA, the CDR3 is TGCGCCAGCAGCTTGTCCGGGGAGGGAAGGTATGGCTACACCTTC. The full variable domain, in which reference TRBV5-1 and TRBJ1-2 provide the parts outside the CDR3, is KAGVTQTPRYLIKTRGQQVTLSCSPISGHRSVSWYQQTPGQGLQFLFEYFSETQRNKGNFPGRFSGRQFSNSRSEMNVSTLELGDSALYLCASSLSGEGRYGYTFGSGTRLTVV.

The chain recombines TRBV4-1 with TRBJ1-2; TRBD1 matches 7 bases. Germline CDR1 and CDR2: MGHRA and YSYEKL. J was trimmed by 8 bases and V by 2 bases; bases with no gene match: 2. This CDR3 has 12 amino acids. CDR3 nucleotides: TGCGCCAGCAGCCAAACAGGGGCGGGCTACACCTTC. Translating it yields CASSQTGAGYTF.

The chain joins TRBV30 to TRBJ1-2; no clear D gene. This CDR3 comprises 12 residues. Germline values: CDR1 GTSNPN, CDR2 SVGIG (reference sequence). Trimming left V 3 bases short and J 2 bases short, with 7 bases between. CDR3 in DNA: TGTGCCTGGAGCAGGTTGAACTATGGCTACACCTTC. Protein product: CAWSRLNYGYTF.

The J gene is TRBJ1-6, the V gene TRBV9; D perhaps matches TRBD1 (5 bases). The germline gives CDR1 SGDLS, CDR2 YYNGEE. Between the trimmed V and J ends, which lost 4 bases and 9 bases, there was a span of 14 bases. This CDR3 has 14 amino acids. The CDR3, as DNA: TGTGCCAGCAGCCCCCGGTTGGGGGGTTCACCCCTCCACTTT. Translating it yields CASSPRLGGSPLHF.

The genes are TRBV7-6 and TRBJ1-6; the D is unclear. Trimming shortened V by 5 bases and J by 0 bases, and 11 bases separated the two germline ends. The length of the CDR3 is 16 residues. Germline CDR1 SGHVS, CDR2 FNYEAQ. The DNA for the CDR3 is TGTGCCAGCAGCCCCCAAGGGAGCTCCTATAATTCACCCCTCCACTTT. Translating it yields CASSPQGSSYNSPLHF.

The chain carries TRBV5-1 and TRBJ2-7, with D perhaps matching TRBD1 (6 bases). V lost 4 bases and J lost 5, with 19 bases in between. Germline loops: CDR1 SGHRS, CDR2 YFSETQ. This CDR3 spans 15 amino acids. The CDR3 coding sequence is TGCGCCAGCAGCGTTACAGGGCCTCCAAACGACGAGCAGTACTTC. It is translated as CASSVTGPPNDEQYF.